These 22 T cell receptor beta chains were all obtained from the same sample, sequenced in a study of T cell clones after liver transplantation. Measured with immunoSEQ multiplex PCR; TCRdb has only the in-frame clones, and not every one. Here the sample spans 20,000 to 25,000 clones, roughly 69% being singletons. The starting material was CD4+ T cells from blood, obtained before liver transplant. The source is a human donor who received a liver transplant.

Within the sample, this clone is medium-sized. CDR3 coding DNA: TGTGCCAGCAGCCAAGACAGCTCCTATAATTCACCCCTCCACTTT. Protein: CASSQDSSYNSPLHF. The chain uses TRBV14 and TRBJ1-6; D ambiguous. The CDR3 has 15 amino acids. In germline, CDR1 is SGHDN, CDR2 FVKESK. Deletions cut 0 bases from V and 0 bases from J, with 3 bases between.

The chain links TRBV7-2 to TRBJ2-1; unclear D gene. Germline assignment: CDR1 SGHTA and CDR2 FQGNSA. This CDR3 has 17 residues. V gave up 2 bases and J gave up 0 bases, with 14 bases separating them. The CDR3 loop reads CASSLKTGWSSYNEQFF. The DNA for the CDR3 is TGTGCCAGCAGCTTAAAGACTGGGTGGAGCTCCTACAATGAGCAGTTCTTC. Together with reference TRBV7-2 and TRBJ2-1, the CDR3 gives the full variable domain: GAGVSQSPSNKVTEKGKDVELRCDPISGHTALYWYRQSLGQGLEFLIYFQGNSAPDKSGLPSDRFSAERTGGSVSTLTIQRTQQEDSAVYLCASSLKTGWSSYNEQFFGPGTRLTVL.

The chain joins TRBV5-1 to TRBJ2-2; TRBD1 might be the D (6 bases). Per the germline V gene, CDR1 is SGHRS and CDR2 is YFSETQ. The CDR3 consists of 15 residues. V was pared by 6 bases and J by 2 bases, with 14 bases between. The CDR3 nucleotides are TGCGCCAGCAACCCATCAGGGGTTAACACCGGGGAGCTGTTTTTT. Translation: CASNPSGVNTGELFF.

V is TRBV5-1 and J is TRBJ2-3, with 9 positions matching TRBD1. Germline assignment: CDR1 SGHRS and CDR2 YFSETQ. V trimming: 4 bases; J trimming: 3 bases; junction bases outside the gene matches: 9. The CDR3 extends over 16 amino acids. The CDR3 nucleotides are TGCGCCAGCAGCAGATCCGGGACAGGGTTAACAGATACGCAGTATTTT. Its translation is CASSRSGTGLTDTQYF.

The rearrangement links TRBV27 to TRBJ1-6, with D unresolved. Germline CDR1 reads MNHEY; CDR2 reads SMNVEV (reference sequence). Trimming took 5 bases from V and 3 from J, leaving 8 bases between them. The CDR3 loop spans 14 amino acids. This CDR3 is CASSEGFYNSPLHF. CDR3 DNA: TGTGCCAGCAGTGAGGGCTTCTATAATTCACCCCTCCACTTT.

This clone was observed a single time. The chain joins TRBV7-2 to TRBJ2-7; either TRBD1 or TRBD2 may fit D (6 bases each). The CDR3 loop spans 15 amino acids. CDR1 is SGHTA and CDR2 is FQGNSA in the germline V gene. Trimming cost V 2 bases and J 7 bases, with 18 bases left between them. CDR3 sequence: CASSLSSGAQGEQYF. DNA for the CDR3: TGTGCCAGCAGCTTAAGCTCGGGGGCCCAGGGGGAGCAGTACTTC. The full variable domain, completed using reference TRBV7-2 and TRBJ2-7, is GAGVSQSPSNKVTEKGKDVELRCDPISGHTALYWYRQSLGQGLEFLIYFQGNSAPDKSGLPSDRFSAERTGGSVSTLTIQRTQQEDSAVYLCASSLSSGAQGEQYFGPGTRLTVT.

The count of this clone is one. V and J are TRBV10-3 and TRBJ2-6; 11 positions match TRBD1. The CDR3 is 16 amino acids. J lost 2 bases, V lost 6 bases, and 3 bases had no gene match. Germline V gene lookup returns CDR1 ENHRY and CDR2 SYGVKD. The CDR3 protein is CAIREGQGAGANVLTF. CDR3 sequence (DNA): TGTGCCATCAGGGAGGGACAGGGGGCTGGGGCCAACGTCCTGACTTTC.

The V and J genes are TRBV7-8 and TRBJ1-1; unclear D gene. The CDR3 length is 13 residues. With 4 bases removed from V and 1 base from J, the gap between germline ends came to 7 bases. The V gene's germline CDR1 is SGHVS and CDR2 FQNEAQ. The CDR3 sequence: CASSWQKNTEAFF. CDR3 DNA sequence: TGTGCCAGCAGCTGGCAGAAGAACACTGAAGCTTTCTTT.

V is TRBV5-1 and J is TRBJ2-1, with 8 positions matching TRBD1. This CDR3 contains 14 residues. V lost 3 bases, J lost 7 bases, and 6 bases stayed unmatched. Germline CDR1 and CDR2: SGHRS and YFSETQ. The chain's CDR3 is CASSWTGQGNEQFF. In DNA, the CDR3 is TGCGCCAGCAGCTGGACAGGGCAGGGAAATGAGCAGTTCTTC.

The rearrangement links TRBV15 to TRBJ1-5; 11 bases fit TRBD1. CDR1 LNHNV and CDR2 YYDKDF come from the germline V gene (reference sequence). V lost 0 bases and J lost 5; bases outside the gene matches: 3. There are 16 residues in the CDR3. The CDR3 loop is CATSREWTGGDQPQHF. The CDR3 nucleotides are TGTGCCACCAGCAGAGAGTGGACAGGGGGCGATCAGCCCCAGCATTTT. The whole variable domain, remainder taken from reference TRBV15 and TRBJ1-5, is DAMVIQNPRYQVTQFGKPVTLSCSQTLNHNVMYWYQQKSSQAPKLLFHYYDKDFNNEADTPDNFQSRRPNTSFCFLDIRSPGLGDTAMYLCATSREWTGGDQPQHFGDGTRLSIL.

This clone appeared a few times. V is TRBV15 and J is TRBJ1-5, with D possibly being TRBD1 (5 bases). Germline CDR1 is LNHNV and CDR2 is YYDKDF (reference sequence). V was trimmed by 5 bases and J by 3 bases, leaving 17 bases between them. This CDR3 is 16 amino acids long. This chain's CDR3 is CATSSRGTPNNQPQHF. The CDR3 DNA reads TGTGCCACCAGCTCACGGGGCACACCCAACAATCAGCCCCAGCATTTT.

V is TRBV30 and J is TRBJ1-3; D is unresolved. CDR3 size: 14 residues. V was pared by 0 bases and J by 0 bases, with 6 bases between. Germline V gives CDR1 GTSNPN, CDR2 SVGIG (reference sequence). CDR3 DNA: TGTGCCTGGAGTGTAAGGTCCTCTGGAAACACCATATATTTT. It codes for CAWSVRSSGNTIYF.

The gene calls are TRBV28 and TRBJ1-1; D not resolved. In germline, CDR1 is MDHEN, CDR2 SYDVKM. Trimming took 1 base from V and 1 from J, leaving 10 bases between them. This CDR3 has 15 residues. As DNA, the CDR3 is TGTGCCAGCAGTTTATCTCAATTTGGGAACACTGAAGCTTTCTTT. It codes for CASSLSQFGNTEAFF.

The chain uses TRBV19 and TRBJ2-3, with 7 bases that match TRBD1. Germline V gene data show CDR1 as LNHDA and CDR2 as SQIVND (reference sequence). The CDR3 sequence is 15 residues long. V lost 3 bases to trimming and J lost 3 bases; unmatched junction nucleotides: 6. This chain's CDR3 is CASSMGSRGTDTQYF. The CDR3 DNA sequence: TGTGCCAGTAGTATGGGCAGCAGGGGGACAGATACGCAGTATTTT.

V gene TRBV5-6 combines with J gene TRBJ1-2; the D gene is possibly TRBD1 (5 bases). The germline V gene encodes CDR1 SGHDT and CDR2 YYEEEE. The CDR3 has 13 amino acids. V was shortened by 1 base and J by 8 bases, with 12 bases between the two germline ends. The CDR3 coding sequence is TGTGCCAGCAGCTTGCCGCAGGGCGGAGGCTACACCTTC. Protein: CASSLPQGGGYTF.

On this clone: The same CDR3 can be traced to other DNA sequences in this sample. V gene TRBV7-2 combines with J gene TRBJ1-5; D is unclear. The CDR3 runs 15 residues. Trimming pared 3 bases from V and 0 bases from J, leaving 9 bases between. The germline V gene encodes CDR1 SGHTA and CDR2 FQGNSA. The CDR3 loop is CASSLRGGSNQPQHF. CDR3 coding DNA: TGTGCCAGCAGCTTGCGGGGAGGTAGCAATCAGCCCCAGCATTTT.

J is TRBJ1-4 and V is TRBV2, with D possibly matching TRBD1 (5 bases). The CDR3 covers 14 residues. Germline CDR1 is SNHLY and CDR2 is FYNNEI. V lost 4 bases to trimming and J lost 3 bases, with 9 bases between them. This CDR3 is CASSVGRANEKLFF. Here the CDR3 DNA reads TGTGCCAGCAGTGTGGGCAGGGCTAATGAAAAACTGTTTTTT.

The genes are TRBV5-1 and TRBJ2-7; 10 bases fit TRBD2. The CDR3 consists of 14 residues. V lost 2 bases and J lost 4; bases outside the gene matches: 3. Germline CDR1 and CDR2: SGHRS and YFSETQ. The CDR3 region is CASSFASGGYEQYF. The CDR3 DNA reads TGCGCCAGCAGCTTCGCTAGCGGGGGTTACGAGCAGTACTTC.

The V call is TRBV19, the J call TRBJ1-6, with D unclear. Germline assignment: CDR1 LNHDA and CDR2 SQIVND (reference sequence). The V end was cut by 4 bases, the J end by 5 bases, with 12 bases between. This CDR3 is built from 15 residues. CDR3 bases: TGTGCCAGTAGTAAGGCAGGACTGAATAATTCACCCCTCCACTTT. Its translation is CASSKAGLNNSPLHF.

The chain links TRBV5-1 to TRBJ1-5; TRBD1 aligns across 8 bases. Germline V CDR1 and CDR2: SGHRS, YFSETQ. Trimming cost V 0 bases and J 2 bases; bases outside gene matches: 7. The CDR3 is made up of 17 amino acids. The CDR3 sequence is CASSLGPQGAGNQPQHF. CDR3 DNA: TGCGCCAGCAGCTTGGGTCCCCAGGGGGCCGGCAATCAGCCCCAGCATTTT.

V gene TRBV19 combines with J gene TRBJ2-5, with 9 positions matching TRBD2. This CDR3 spans 13 amino acids. Trimming took 6 bases from V and 4 from J; bases not matched to a gene: 3. Looked up from germline, CDR1 is LNHDA and CDR2 is SQIVND (reference sequence). Here the CDR3 reads CASSGTSRETQYF. In nucleotides, the CDR3 is TGTGCCAGTAGCGGGACTAGCCGAGAGACCCAGTACTTC. Using reference TRBV19 and TRBJ2-5 for the parts outside the CDR3, the full variable domain is DGGITQSPKYLFRKEGQNVTLSCEQNLNHDAMYWYRQDPGQGLRLIYYSQIVNDFQKGDIAEGYSVSREKKESFPLTVTSAQKNPTAFYLCASSGTSRETQYFGPGTRLLVL.

The genes are TRBV6-1 and TRBJ2-1; D remains unclear. The CDR3 covers 11 residues. With 5 bases removed from V and 15 bases from J, the gap between germline ends came to 14 bases. In germline, CDR1 is MNHNS, CDR2 SASEGT. The CDR3 is CASSMPRRAFF. The CDR3 DNA is TGTGCCAGCAGTATGCCCCGTCGGGCGTTCTTC.